The 2 T cell receptor beta chains presented below share a single source sample, sequenced in a study of cytomegalovirus exposure and HLA in healthy donors. This PCR relied on a set of 60 Vbeta primers and 13 Jbeta primers. Clones were sequenced by immunoSEQ multiplex PCR, and TCRdb holds only the in-frame ones, with some missing. The data hold 130,000 to 150,000 clones, with approximately 79% observed a single time. Sequencing input: PBMCs. These receptors all stem from a male donor in good health and CMV-seronegative.

V usage is TRBV27 and J usage is TRBJ2-7; 7 bases are shared with TRBD2. Trimming took 6 bases from V and 4 from J; bases not matched to a gene: 12. The CDR3 sequence is 15 residues long. Germline CDR1 reads MNHEY; CDR2 reads SMNVEV (reference sequence). This CDR3 is CASSTGAGVVYEQYF. CDR3 DNA: TGTGCCAGCAGCACAGGCGCGGGAGTGGTATACGAGCAGTACTTC.

J is TRBJ2-2 and V is TRBV10-1, with TRBD1 matching over 12 bases. V shed 6 bases and J 5 bases; nucleotides not matched to a gene: 7. This CDR3 region has 16 residues. Germline assignment: CDR1 WNHNN and CDR2 SYGVQD (reference sequence). The CDR3 DNA is TGCGCCAGCAGGCGGGACAGGGGGCTTCTTACCGGGGAGCTGTTTTTT. This translates into CASRRDRGLLTGELFF.